This is a list of T cell receptor beta chains from one sample in a study of chemoradiotherapy in HPV16-positive cancers. Here immunoSEQ multiplex PCR was the method, and the copy in TCRdb shows in-frame clones only, minus some. The sample lists around 13,000 clones, about 78% occurring once. Sample acquisition took place from a patient who underwent chemoradiotherapy. The receptors originated from a human donor with HPV-associated anogenital cancer. CDR3s include the opening cysteine and the closing phenylalanine or tryptophan. The D gene is left open where the match is weak. Not all rows give a size; the values are once, few, many and, for expanded clones, a class.

>TRBJ1-2|TRBV28|TRBD1|-
CASSQPRDRAWSPNYGYTF
TGTGCCAGCAGCCAACCCCGGGACAGGGCTTGGAGCCCTAACTATGGCTACACCTTC
>TRBJ2-7|TRBV7-2|TRBD2|-
CASREGGLAIYEQYF
TGTGCCAGCAGGGAGGGGGGACTAGCGATCTACGAGCAGTACTTC
>TRBJ2-2|TRBV11-3|-|-
CASSTRGPDTGELFF
TGTGCCAGCAGCACACGGGGGCCGGACACCGGGGAGCTGTTTTTT
>TRBJ2-5|TRBV7-9|-|few
CASSPTREKTQYF
TGTGCCAGCAGCCCGACGAGAGAAAAGACCCAGTACTTC
>TRBJ1-1|TRBV9|-|-
CASSVDPAGLMNTEAFF
TGTGCCAGCAGCGTAGATCCCGCAGGCCTTATGAACACTGAAGCTTTCTTT
>TRBJ1-1|TRBV5-1|-|-
CASSLGGRLTEAFF
TGCGCCAGCAGCTTGGGAGGGCGTTTAACTGAAGCTTTCTTT
>TRBJ2-3|TRBV23-1|TRBD2|-
CASSPRTSGSTDTQYF
TGCGCCAGCAGTCCTCGGACTAGCGGGAGCACAGATACGCAGTATTTT
>TRBJ2-1|TRBV7-9|-|few
CASSSTEQFF
TGTGCCAGCAGCTCCACCGAGCAGTTCTTC
>TRBJ2-3|TRBV7-2|-|-
CASRQKGASTDTQYF
TGTGCCAGCAGACAGAAGGGAGCTAGCACAGATACGCAGTATTTT
>TRBJ1-5|TRBV10-3|-|-
CAISDNRVSNQPQHF
TGTGCCATCAGTGACAACAGGGTGAGCAATCAGCCCCAGCATTTT
>TRBJ1-1|TRBV4-2|-|few
CASSQAKEGRLNTEAFF
TGTGCCAGCAGCCAGGCCAAAGAGGGACGCTTGAACACTGAAGCTTTCTTT
>TRBJ2-3|TRBV27|TRBD1|-
CASSPGTGNTDTQYF
TGTGCCAGCAGCCCGGGGACAGGGAACACAGATACGCAGTATTTT
>TRBJ1-5|TRBV7-2|-|few
CASSRTYNQPQHF
TGTGCCAGCAGCCGAACGTATAATCAGCCCCAGCATTTT
>TRBJ2-2|TRBV29-1|-|-
CSVALPNTGELFF
TGCAGCGTTGCATTGCCGAACACCGGGGAGCTGTTTTTT
>TRBJ1-5|TRBV2|-|-
CASSEVPGTRQPQHF
TGTGCCAGCAGTGAAGTGCCAGGTACCCGGCAGCCCCAGCATTTT
>TRBJ1-2|TRBV19|TRBD1|-
CASQTGSHGYTF
TGTGCCAGCCAGACAGGGAGTCATGGCTACACCTTC
>TRBJ1-2|TRBV6-6|-|-
CASTGTDYGYTF
TGTGCCAGCACCGGGACGGACTATGGCTACACCTTC
>TRBJ2-3|TRBV30|TRBD2|once
CALKLAGVRDTQYF
TGTGCCTTGAAACTAGCGGGAGTTCGAGATACGCAGTATTTT
>TRBJ2-1|TRBV5-4|-|-
CASSAGPEQFF
TGTGCCAGCAGCGCGGGCCCCGAGCAGTTCTTC
>TRBJ2-3|TRBV27|TRBD2|-
CASSDSAGGERDTQYF
TGTGCCAGCAGTGACTCAGCGGGAGGAGAACGAGATACGCAGTATTTT
>TRBJ1-6|TRBV4-2|TRBD1|-
CASSRPMDRGNSPLHF
TGTGCCAGCAGCCGACCGATGGACAGGGGAAATTCACCCCTCCACTTT
>TRBJ2-1|TRBV11-3|-|-
CASSRGTVYNEQFF
TGTGCCAGCAGCCGCGGCACGGTGTACAATGAGCAGTTCTTC
>TRBJ2-5|TRBV10-3|-|-
CAISPGARTQETQYF
TGTGCCATCAGCCCCGGGGCTAGGACCCAAGAGACCCAGTACTTC
>TRBJ1-2|TRBV27|-|few
CASSPGRGNYGYTF
TGTGCCAGCAGTCCTGGAAGGGGAAACTATGGCTACACCTTC
>TRBJ1-1|TRBV7-2|-|-
CASSFSGSTEAFF
TGTGCCAGCAGCTTCTCTGGAAGTACTGAAGCTTTCTTT
>TRBJ1-2|TRBV5-6|-|-
CASSSLGDGYTF
TGTGCCAGCAGCTCCCTTGGCGACGGCTACACCTTC